This TCR beta chain was identified in a study of blood T cells in healthy people across ages. About the study: About one barcoded beta molecule was captured per two T cells (by template switching). General study findings and limits: Naive CD4+ cells and diversity were both higher in long-lived donors than in aged donors.

Each sample provided at least 6 micrograms of extracted total RNA. Many counts were recorded for this clonotype. The antigen is undetermined. The germline V and J ends were trimmed by 3 bases and 8 bases, with 11 bases remaining between them. Germline V gene data show CDR1 as SQVTM and CDR2 as ANQGSEA. The CDR3 consists of 12 residues. The use of a sample-barcoded 5' primer and a J-beta primer mix characterized a second PCR of roughly 7 to 11 cycles. TCRdb redid the calling of the 5' RACE reads with MiXCR, one entry per CDR3 protein. The sample carries 750,000 to 1,000,000 distinct CDR3 sequences, about 29% recorded once. The sample was also reused in another study, on T cells of mothers and their children. That study adds: cDNA synthesis used all extracted RNA, 1.5 ug per 15 ul.

The sample was blood. The TCR was taken from a woman aged 40-49 years in good health. This chain joins TRBV29-1 and TRBJ2-1; D tentatively reads TRBD1 or TRBD2 (5 bases each). The CDR3 region has the DNA TGCAGCGTTGAGAGGGACGGTGATGAGCAGTTCTTC. It is translated as CSVERDGDEQFF.